A selection of T cell receptor beta chains follows, all from one sample in a study of OX40 agonist ivuxolimab in advanced cancers. TCRdb's copy holds only in-frame clones and misses some; the assay was immunoSEQ multiplex PCR. The sample records about 74,000 clones, 84% being singletons. Sequencing was performed on CD4+ or CD8+ T cells sorted from blood, taken in a trial of the OX40 agonist ivuxolimab. All receptors come from an adult with an advanced solid tumor such as melanoma, head and neck, liver or kidney cancer. Both conserved end residues are part of each CDR3. The order of the fields is V gene, J gene, CDR3 protein.

>TRBV6-5|TRBJ1-2
CASRPDGSLGYTF
>TRBV5-6|TRBJ2-7
CASSLVGGRYEQYF
>TRBV6-5|TRBJ1-2
CASVYSVYGYTF
>TRBV5-1|TRBJ2-7
CASSRQLAGVGEQYF
>TRBV7-2|TRBJ2-2
CASSYSERLNTGELFF
>TRBV4-3|TRBJ2-2
CASSQWTGAQTGELFF
>TRBV30|TRBJ2-7
CAWRGYGDEQYF
>TRBV7-2|TRBJ1-3
CASKPHSGNTIYF
>TRBV5-1|TRBJ2-5
CASSITSGGAQETQYF
>TRBV28|TRBJ1-5
CASSLDRNSNQPQHF
>TRBV28|TRBJ2-3
CASSSGGEGTDTQYF
>TRBV2|TRBJ1-2
CASSEQATSYGYTF
>TRBV27|TRBJ1-3
CASSLSGRGQVGGNTIYF
>TRBV7-2|TRBJ2-5
CASSESLTNQETQYF
>TRBV6-5|TRBJ2-1
CASSYWVTSGGNEQFF
>TRBV18|TRBJ1-2
CASSPRLQFYGYTF
>TRBV4-3|TRBJ1-1
CASSRMTGMNTEAFF
>TRBV5-5|TRBJ2-1
CASSLYGGLNEQFF
>TRBV9|TRBJ1-6
CASSNRQGDSPLHF
>TRBV4-1|TRBJ1-4
CASSQRGEANEKLFF
>TRBV5-4|TRBJ2-1
CASSRTEGGRDEQFF
>TRBV10-3|TRBJ2-1
CAISEVSGRVGNEQFF
>TRBV2|TRBJ1-5
CASSHQDREDQPQHF
>TRBV9|TRBJ2-7
CASSVEGGESHEQYF
>TRBV7-3|TRBJ2-5
CASSLAPGAQETQYF
>TRBV7-2|TRBJ2-1
CASNIQGDSYNEQFF
>TRBV25-1|TRBJ1-1
CASSELGTGKNTEAFF
>TRBV19|TRBJ1-4
CASRKRTINEKLFF
>TRBV7-9|TRBJ2-3
CASSLASNGADTQYF
>TRBV29-1|TRBJ1-1
CSVEEALGTEAFF
>TRBV27|TRBJ2-7
CASRRQGVSYEQYF
>TRBV7-9|TRBJ1-6
CASSLTRLSPLHF
>TRBV7-8|TRBJ2-3
CASSFPGLAGDTDTQYF
>TRBV13|TRBJ1-1
CASSYFGTENTEAFF
>TRBV7-2|TRBJ2-5
CASSTDSGRGETQYF
>TRBV4-3|TRBJ1-1
CASSPGLLPTEAFF
>TRBV15|TRBJ1-5
CATSRGEVSSNQPQHF
>TRBV6-6|TRBJ1-1
CASRRTGTHLTEAFF
>TRBV7-9|TRBJ2-5
CASSPRGRGQETQYF
>TRBV6-6|TRBJ2-7
CASSTPDRVGEQYF
>TRBV7-8|TRBJ1-1
CASSLAQGNTEAFF
>TRBV25-1|TRBJ1-3
CASESTSGNTIYF
>TRBV7-3|TRBJ2-3
CASSPTGGRDTQYF
>TRBV5-1|TRBJ2-1
CASRSAVLTGAYNEQFF
>TRBV6-5|TRBJ2-7
CASRGRTALSEQYF
>TRBV5-1|TRBJ1-1
CASSGTGGSTEAFF
>TRBV5-1|TRBJ2-2
CASSRSGLGNTGELFF
>TRBV2|TRBJ2-3
CASGPPDTQYF
>TRBV28|TRBJ2-3
CASSPHAAGKGDTQYF
>TRBV7-3|TRBJ2-2
CASTPSTGELFF
>TRBV6-5|TRBJ2-1
CASSYSRASGSDEQFF
>TRBV4-2|TRBJ1-2
CASSQVEGVFNYGYTF
>TRBV7-2|TRBJ2-7
CASSLRRGDEQYF
>TRBV9|TRBJ2-1
CASSTSGYEQFF
>TRBV28|TRBJ1-2
CASSLLLGLAFYGYTF